These T cell receptor beta chains were read from a single sample in a study of blood T cell repertoires in COVID-19. Measured with immunoSEQ multiplex PCR; TCRdb has only the in-frame clones, and not every one. The sample gives about 36,000 clones, over 60% of which show up once; 2% is in the top ten. The sample was peripheral blood. The receptors were gathered from a man between 60 and 75 years old with active COVID-19. Each CDR3 is given with its conserved first and last residue. D genes are given only for firm matches. Clone size is not always given. Where it is, it says once, few, many or a class for expanded clones.

clone_size,v_call,d_call,j_call,cdr3_nt,cdr3_aa
-,TRBV29-1,-,TRBJ2-7,TGCAGCGTTCGGGCACAGGGCGGCGAGCAGTACTTC,CSVRAQGGEQYF
-,TRBV5-1,TRBD1,TRBJ1-2,TGCGCCAGCAGCAAGGGACAGCCTACAGACGGCTACACCTTC,CASSKGQPTDGYTF
few,TRBV6-2/TRBV6-3,-,TRBJ1-4,TGTGCCAGCAGTCCATCAGGGGTTGCTAATGAAAAACTGTTTTTT,CASSPSGVANEKLFF
-,TRBV12-3/TRBV12-4,TRBD2,TRBJ2-3,TGTGCCAGTCTAGCGGGAGGGGGTAACACGCAGTATTTT,CASLAGGGNTQYF
-,TRBV7-8,-,TRBJ2-5,TGTGCCAGCAGCTTAGTTAACAGGGGAGGAAAGACCCAGTACTTC,CASSLVNRGGKTQYF
-,TRBV18,TRBD2,TRBJ2-2,TGTGCCAGCTCAGCGACTAGCGGGGGAAACACCGGGGAGCTGTTTTTT,CASSATSGGNTGELFF
-,TRBV7-9,-,TRBJ2-1,TGTGCCAGCAGCTTATCGTTCTCCTACAATGAGCAGTTCTTC,CASSLSFSYNEQFF
-,TRBV30,TRBD1,TRBJ1-5,TGTGCCTGGCGGGGACAGGGAGCATTTCAGCCCCAGCATTTT,CAWRGQGAFQPQHF
-,TRBV6-2/TRBV6-3,TRBD2,TRBJ2-7,TGTGCCAGCAGTTCCTGGAGACTAGCGGCCTCCTACGAGCAGTACTTC,CASSSWRLAASYEQYF
-,TRBV3-1/TRBV3-2,-,TRBJ2-3,TGTGCCAGCACCCAAACTGTCAGGGTGGATACGCAGTATTTT,CASTQTVRVDTQYF
-,TRBV13,-,TRBJ2-7,TGTGCCAGCAGCTTGGGGGGGACACCCGACGAGCAGTACTTC,CASSLGGTPDEQYF
-,TRBV24-1,-,TRBJ1-2,TGTGCCACCAGTACTGACAGCTACTATGGCTACACCTTC,CATSTDSYYGYTF
-,TRBV7-9,TRBD2,TRBJ2-1,TGTGCCAGCAGCGGGCGTCCGGGGCTAGCGGGAACTGGCAATGAGCAGTTCTTC,CASSGRPGLAGTGNEQFF
once,TRBV9,TRBD1,TRBJ1-1,TGTGCCAGCAGCGTAGCGGCAGGGGGCCTCGCCACTGAAGCTTTCTTT,CASSVAAGGLATEAFF
-,TRBV5-6,TRBD2,TRBJ2-3,TGTGCCAGCAGCTTGGCGGGAGGTACGCAGTATTTT,CASSLAGGTQYF
-,TRBV7-2,TRBD1,TRBJ1-5,TGTGCCAGCAGCTCCCCGGACAGGGACGGTCAGCCCCAGCATTTT,CASSSPDRDGQPQHF
few,TRBV6-1,TRBD1,TRBJ1-2,TGTGCCAGCAGGGAAAGGGCAGGGGGCGAGGGAAGTTCTGGCTACACCTTC,CASRERAGGEGSSGYTF
-,TRBV24-1,TRBD1,TRBJ1-1,TGTGCCACCAGTGACCACAGGGGGGGTAGCACTGAAGCTTTCTTT,CATSDHRGGSTEAFF
-,TRBV5-8,TRBD2,TRBJ2-7,TGTGCCAGCAGCTTGGCCTCTACTAGCGGGGGGCCTTACGAGCAGTACTTC,CASSLASTSGGPYEQYF
-,TRBV18,-,TRBJ1-6,TGTGCCAGCTCACCACCGCAGGAATCACCCCTCCACTTT,CASSPPQESPLHF
-,TRBV7-9,-,TRBJ1-2,TGTGCCAGCAGCTTTTACACAGTTAACTATGGCTACACCTTC,CASSFYTVNYGYTF
-,TRBV9,-,TRBJ1-2,TGTGCCAGCAGCGACCGGGACTTATATGGCTACACCTTC,CASSDRDLYGYTF